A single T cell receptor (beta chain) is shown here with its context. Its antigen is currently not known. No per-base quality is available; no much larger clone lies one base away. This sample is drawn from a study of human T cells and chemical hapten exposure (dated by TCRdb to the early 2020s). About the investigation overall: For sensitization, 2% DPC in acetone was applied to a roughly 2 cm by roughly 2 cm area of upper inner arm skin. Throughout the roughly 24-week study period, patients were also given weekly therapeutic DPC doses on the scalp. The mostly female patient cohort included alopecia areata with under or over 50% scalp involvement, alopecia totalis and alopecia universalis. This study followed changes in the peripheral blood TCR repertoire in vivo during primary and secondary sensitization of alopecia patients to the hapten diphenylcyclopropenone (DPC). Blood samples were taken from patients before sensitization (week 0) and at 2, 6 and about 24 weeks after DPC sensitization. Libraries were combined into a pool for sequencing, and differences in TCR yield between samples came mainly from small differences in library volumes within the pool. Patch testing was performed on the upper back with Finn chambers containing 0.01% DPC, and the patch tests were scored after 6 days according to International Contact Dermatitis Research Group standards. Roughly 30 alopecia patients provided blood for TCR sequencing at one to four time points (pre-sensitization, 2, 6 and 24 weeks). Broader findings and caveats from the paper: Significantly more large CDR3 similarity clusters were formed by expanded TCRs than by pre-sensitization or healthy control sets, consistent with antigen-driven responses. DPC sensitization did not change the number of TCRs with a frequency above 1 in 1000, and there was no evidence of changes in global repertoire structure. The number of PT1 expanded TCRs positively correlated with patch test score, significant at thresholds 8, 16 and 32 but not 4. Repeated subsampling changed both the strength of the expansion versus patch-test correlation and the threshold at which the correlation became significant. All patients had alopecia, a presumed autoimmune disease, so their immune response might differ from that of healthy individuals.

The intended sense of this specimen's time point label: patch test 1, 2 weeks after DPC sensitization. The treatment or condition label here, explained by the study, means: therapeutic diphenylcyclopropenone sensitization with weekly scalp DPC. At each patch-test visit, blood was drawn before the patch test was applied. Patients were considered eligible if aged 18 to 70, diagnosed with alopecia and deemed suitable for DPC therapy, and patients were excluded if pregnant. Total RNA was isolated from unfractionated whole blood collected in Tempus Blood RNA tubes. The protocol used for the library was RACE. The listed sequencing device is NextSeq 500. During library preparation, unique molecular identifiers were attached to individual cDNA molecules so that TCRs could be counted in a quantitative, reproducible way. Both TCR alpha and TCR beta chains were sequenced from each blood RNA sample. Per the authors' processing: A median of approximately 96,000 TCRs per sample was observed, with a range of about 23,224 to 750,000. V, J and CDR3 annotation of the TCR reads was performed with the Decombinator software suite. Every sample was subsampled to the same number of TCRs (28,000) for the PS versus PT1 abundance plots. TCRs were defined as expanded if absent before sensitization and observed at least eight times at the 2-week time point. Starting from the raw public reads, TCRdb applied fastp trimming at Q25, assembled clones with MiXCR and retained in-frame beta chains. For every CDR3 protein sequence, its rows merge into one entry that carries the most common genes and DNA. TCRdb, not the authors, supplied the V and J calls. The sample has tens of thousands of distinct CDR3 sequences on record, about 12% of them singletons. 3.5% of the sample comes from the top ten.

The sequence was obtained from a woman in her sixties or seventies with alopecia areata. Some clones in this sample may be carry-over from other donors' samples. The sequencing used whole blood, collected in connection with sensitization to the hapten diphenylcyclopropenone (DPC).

The encoded CDR3 is CASSPQSGRTEAFF. In nucleotide form, the sequence is TGTGCCAGCAGCCCGCAATCGGGCCGCACTGAAGCTTTCTTT. This receptor chain uses TRBV3-1 and TRBJ1-1, with no reliable assignment of the D segment. V loses 4 bases, J loses 4 bases, and the germline ends lie 13 bases apart. CDR1 is given as LGHDT and CDR2 as YNNKEL, both from the germline V gene (reference sequence). The CDR3 goes from the cysteine to the phenylalanine over 14 residues. Just CDR3 DNA is preserved here, 42 bases in frame from base 1. Extended through the reference TRBV3-1 and TRBJ1-1 proteins, this CDR3 yields the full variable domain: DTAVSQTPKYLVTQMGNDKSIKCEQNLGHDTMYWYKQDSKKFLKIMFSYNNKELIINETVPNRFSPKSPDKAHLNLHINSLELGDSAVYFCASSPQSGRTEAFFGQGTRLTVV.